These 27 T cell receptor beta chains share one sample of origin, sequenced in a study of shared clonotypes between healthy human individuals. This table comes from immunoSEQ multiplex PCR, and its TCRdb copy is limited to in-frame clones, with some not included. The table lists roughly 700,000 clones, around 91% of them singletons, with about 33% in the top ten. Specimen: memory CD8+ T cells from PBMCs. Noted subset: CD45RO+ cells pooled with CCR7-negative TemRA cells. These receptors were collected from a young man in good health. Some clones in this sample may be carry-over from other donors' samples.

The V gene is TRBV28, the J gene TRBJ1-2; TRBD1 agrees at 10 bases. CDR3 length: 14 residues. CDR1 and CDR2 (germline): MDHEN, SYDVKM. The V and J ends lost 2 bases and 4 bases, in that order; junction bases with no gene match: 1. CDR3 in amino acids: CASSLRQGAYGYTF. The CDR3 DNA follows: TGTGCCAGCAGTTTAAGACAGGGGGCCTATGGCTACACCTTC.

This clone was recorded once. The chain is built from TRBV7-9 and TRBJ2-1; D remains ambiguous. This CDR3 comprises 14 residues. Per the germline V gene, CDR1 is SEHNR and CDR2 is FQNEAQ (reference sequence). V lost 3 bases and J lost 4, with 10 bases in between. The chain's CDR3 is CASSFSVGYNEQFF. In nucleotides, the CDR3 is TGTGCCAGCAGCTTTAGTGTAGGGTACAATGAGCAGTTCTTC.

The chain couples TRBV28 to TRBJ2-3, with 12 bases identical to TRBD2. Germline loops: CDR1 MDHEN, CDR2 SYDVKM. Germline trimming cut 5 bases from V and 0 bases from J; bases unmatched to any gene: 9. The CDR3 has 18 amino acids. The CDR3 reads CASSVGLAGTPSTDTQYF. The CDR3 region has the DNA TGTGCCAGCAGTGTCGGACTAGCGGGAACCCCTAGCACAGATACGCAGTATTTT.

The chain couples TRBV27 to TRBJ2-1, with D unclear. Trimming removed 0 bases from V and 4 bases from J, with 13 bases in between. Germline loops: CDR1 MNHEY, CDR2 SMNVEV (reference sequence). The CDR3 runs 16 residues. The CDR3: CASSLSPPSEYNEQFF. The CDR3 coding sequence is TGTGCCAGCAGTTTATCTCCGCCGTCTGAGTACAATGAGCAGTTCTTC.

The chain recombines TRBV11-3 with TRBJ2-2, with TRBD1 identical over 7 bases. The CDR3 extends over 17 amino acids. Trimming removed 5 bases from V and 2 bases from J; junction bases left unmatched: 11. Looked up from germline, CDR1 is SGHNT and CDR2 is YENEEA. The CDR3 bases are TGTGCCAGCAGCGCCCTGACCGGGACAGCAAACACCGGGGAGCTGTTTTTT. This sequence encodes CASSALTGTANTGELFF.

V and J are TRBV5-4 and TRBJ2-7; 8 bases map to TRBD1. Germline CDR1 SGHNT, CDR2 YYREEE (reference sequence). This CDR3 contains 13 residues. With V trimmed by 4 bases and J by 7 bases, 7 bases remained unmatched. The chain's CDR3 is CASSTRTGLEQYF. CDR3 bases: TGTGCCAGCAGCACCCGGACAGGGCTAGAGCAGTACTTC.

The CDR3 region has the DNA TGTGCCAGCAGTGGTAGGGCAGGTGCCACCGGGGAGCTGTTTTTT. It yields the protein CASSGRAGATGELFF. The rearrangement uses TRBV6-1 and TRBJ2-2; D gene ambiguous. Trimming left V 4 bases short and J 4 bases short, with 13 bases between. Per the germline V gene, CDR1 is MNHNS and CDR2 is SASEGT. CDR3 length: 15 residues.

The rearrangement uses TRBV10-3 and TRBJ2-1; D is tentatively TRBD1 or TRBD2 (5 bases each). The CDR3 runs 16 residues. The germline gives CDR1 ENHRY, CDR2 SYGVKD. The V gene lost 10 bases and the J gene lost 2 bases, with 21 bases spanning the gap. The CDR3 reads CATVVGGGTAYNEQFF. The CDR3 nucleotides are TGTGCCACAGTGGTTGGTGGTGGGACGGCCTACAATGAGCAGTTCTTC.

The rearrangement uses TRBV5-1 and TRBJ2-3, with TRBD2 matching 9 bases. CDR3 length: 17 amino acids. V shed 4 bases and J 2 bases; nucleotides not matched to a gene: 11. Germline CDR1 and CDR2: SGHRS and YFSETQ. This chain's CDR3 is CASSHGSGRFSTDTQYF. The CDR3 DNA reads as TGCGCCAGCAGCCACGGCAGCGGGAGGTTTTCCACAGATACGCAGTATTTT.

This sequence joins TRBV7-9 and TRBJ2-3, with TRBD1 matching 7 bases. The CDR3 totals 12 residues. V gave up 4 bases and J gave up 10 bases; unmatched junction bases: 5. From germline, CDR1 is SEHNR and CDR2 FQNEAQ (reference sequence). The CDR3 region has the DNA TGTGCCAGCAGCTCCGGGACAGAGCCGCAGTATTTT. Encoded protein: CASSSGTEPQYF. The variable domain in full, completed from reference TRBV7-9 and TRBJ2-3, reads DTGVSQNPRHKITKRGQNVTFRCDPISEHNRLYWYRQTLGQGPEFLTYFQNEAQLEKSRLLSDRFSAERPKGSFSTLEIQRTEQGDSAMYLCASSSGTEPQYFGPGTRLTVL.

The gene calls are TRBV28 and TRBJ1-1; TRBD1 matches at 12 bases. Germline CDR1 and CDR2: MDHEN and SYDVKM. The CDR3 sequence is 17 residues long. Trimming cost V 6 bases and J 2 bases; bases outside gene matches: 10. The CDR3 loop is CASSPEGTGGLNTEAFF. The CDR3 region has the DNA TGTGCCAGCAGCCCAGAAGGGACAGGGGGCTTAAACACTGAAGCTTTCTTT.

This chain links TRBV30 with TRBJ2-1, with TRBD1 matching over 7 bases. Trimming removed 2 bases from V and 7 bases from J; junction bases left unmatched: 8. Germline lookup yields CDR1 GTSNPN and CDR2 SVGIG (reference sequence). CDR3 length: 14 amino acids. The CDR3 DNA follows: TGTGCCTGGAGTCCACGGACAGGTCGAAATGAGCAGTTCTTC. Translated: CAWSPRTGRNEQFF.

The chain carries TRBV5-6 and TRBJ1-1, with no clear D. V was clipped by 4 bases and J by 2 bases, with 12 bases between them. The V gene's germline CDR1 is SGHDT and CDR2 YYEEEE. The CDR3 covers 14 residues. CDR3 loop: CASSRSTINTEAFF. CDR3 in DNA: TGTGCCAGCAGCCGGTCGACAATTAACACTGAAGCTTTCTTT.

The rearrangement links TRBV19 to TRBJ1-5; perhaps TRBD1 as D (5 bases). The CDR3 has 14 residues. Germline CDR1 LNHDA, CDR2 SQIVND (reference sequence). Deletions cut 8 bases from V and 2 bases from J, with 13 bases between. As DNA, the CDR3 is TGTGCCAGTGGTGAGGGGCGTCGCAATCAGCCCCAGCATTTT. As protein: CASGEGRRNQPQHF.

The CDR3 nucleotides are TGTGCCAGCTCACTAGGGGACCCCTATGGCTACACCTTC. Encoded protein: CASSLGDPYGYTF. V gene TRBV18 combines with J gene TRBJ1-2; tentatively, D is TRBD1 (5 bases). Trimming took off 4 bases at V and 4 bases at J, with 10 bases between the two ends. The CDR3 consists of 13 residues. Per germline, CDR1 KGHSH and CDR2 LQKENI.

V and J are TRBV5-4 and TRBJ2-2; perhaps TRBD1 as D (6 bases). The CDR3 is made up of 16 amino acids. V was pared by 6 bases and J by 7 bases, with 22 bases between. The V gene's germline CDR1 is SGHNT and CDR2 YYREEE (reference sequence). As DNA, the CDR3 is TGTGCCAGCACCCCCCGGGGACATCCAGGCGGCGGGGAGCTGTTTTTT. Encoded protein: CASTPRGHPGGGELFF. The full variable domain, in which reference TRBV5-4 and TRBJ2-2 provide the parts outside the CDR3, is ETGVTQSPTHLIKTRGQQVTLRCSSQSGHNTVSWYQQALGQGPQFIFQYYREEENGRGNFPPRFSGLQFPNYSSELNVNALELDDSALYLCASTPRGHPGGGELFFGEGSRLTVL.

The gene calls are TRBV27 and TRBJ1-5; D gene ambiguous. Germline V lookup: CDR1 MNHEY, CDR2 SMNVEV (reference sequence). This CDR3 has 14 amino acids. V lost 5 bases, J lost 0 bases, and 8 bases lay in between. The CDR3, as DNA: TGTGCCAGCAGTGCGGGCTATAGCAATCAGCCCCAGCATTTT. Translated: CASSAGYSNQPQHF.

The CDR3, as DNA: TGTGCCAGCAGTTTTCTAGAGCGGGAGTTCTACAATGAGCAGTTCTTC. It specifies CASSFLEREFYNEQFF. The chain employs TRBV28 and TRBJ2-1; 8 bases match TRBD2. The CDR3 consists of 16 residues. Trimming took 3 bases from V and 3 from J; bases not matched to a gene: 7. Germline V CDR1 and CDR2: MDHEN, SYDVKM.

The gene calls are TRBV29-1 and TRBJ2-4; TRBD1 aligns across 10 bases. The CDR3 runs to 17 residues. The junction had 12 bases not matched to a gene; V was cut back by 6 bases and J by 1 base. From germline, CDR1 is SQVTM and CDR2 ANQGSEA. The CDR3, as DNA: TGCAGCGTAATAGGGACAGGGGCGCTTACGGCCAAAAACATTCAGTACTTC. Amino acids: CSVIGTGALTAKNIQYF.

The gene calls are TRBV6-5 and TRBJ2-1; D is undetermined. Germline assignment: CDR1 MNHEY and CDR2 SVGAGI. This CDR3 contains 15 residues. Trimming cost V 4 bases and J 2 bases, with 12 bases left between them. The CDR3 spells CASSSFDGAYNEQFF. In DNA, the CDR3 is TGTGCCAGCAGTTCATTCGACGGTGCCTACAATGAGCAGTTCTTC.

This chain uses TRBV2 with TRBJ2-7; TRBD1 matches at 8 bases. Trimming cost V 6 bases and J 3 bases; bases outside gene matches: 7. The CDR3 consists of 14 residues. Germline lookup yields CDR1 SNHLY and CDR2 FYNNEI. CDR3 sequence (DNA): TGTGCCAGCAGGAGGACAGGGACCGGCTACGAGCAGTACTTC. This codes for CASRRTGTGYEQYF. The full variable domain, rest sourced from reference TRBV2 and TRBJ2-7, is EPEVTQTPSHQVTQMGQEVILRCVPISNHLYFYWYRQILGQKVEFLVSFYNNEISEKSEIFDDQFSVERPDGSNFTLKIRSTKLEDSAMYFCASRRTGTGYEQYFGPGTRLTVT.

The chain joins TRBV30 to TRBJ2-7; 7 nucleotides match TRBD1. CDR3 length: 15 amino acids. Germline V gene sequence: CDR1 GTSNPN, CDR2 SVGIG (reference sequence). Trimming removed 6 bases from V and 2 bases from J; junction bases left unmatched: 13. The CDR3 is CACGLVQGPAYEQYF. The DNA of the CDR3 is TGTGCCTGTGGACTGGTACAGGGGCCCGCCTACGAGCAGTACTTC. Looking up the rest from reference TRBV30 and TRBJ2-7 gives the full variable domain: SQTIHQWPATLVQPVGSPLSLECTVEGTSNPNLYWYRQAAGRGLQLLFYSVGIGQISSEVPQNLSASRPQDRQFILSSKKLLLSDSGFYLCACGLVQGPAYEQYFGPGTRLTVT.

V usage is TRBV10-3 and J usage is TRBJ1-1; the D is unclear. Germline CDR1 and CDR2: ENHRY and SYGVKD. The CDR3 runs 19 residues. V dropped 2 bases and J dropped 1 base, with 23 bases sitting between them. The CDR3 coding sequence is TGTGCCATCAGTGAGCCGATGTTGAGGGCCCCGAGGGAGAACACTGAAGCTTTCTTT. Residues: CAISEPMLRAPRENTEAFF.

CDR3 DNA: TGTGCCAGTACTAGGGTGGGGCCTGGACTAGCCTACAATGAGCAGTTCTTC. This translates into CASTRVGPGLAYNEQFF. V usage is TRBV19 and J usage is TRBJ2-1; TRBD2 agrees at 7 bases. The CDR3 contains 17 residues. Unmatched junction bases numbered 14, after V lost 7 bases and J lost 2 bases. Germline lookup yields CDR1 LNHDA and CDR2 SQIVND (reference sequence).

The chain carries TRBV4-1 and TRBJ2-7; no firm D call. V lost 0 bases to trimming and J lost 1 base, with 7 bases between them. Germline CDR1 MGHRA, CDR2 YSYEKL. The CDR3 sequence is 14 residues long. Here the CDR3 reads CASSQDLVSYEQYF. As DNA, the CDR3 is TGCGCCAGCAGCCAAGATCTAGTGTCCTACGAGCAGTACTTC.

The CDR3 spells CASSYSRTAFGQYF. In DNA form, the CDR3 reads TGTGCCAGCAGTTACTCTAGGACAGCATTCGGGCAGTACTTC. The rearrangement joins TRBV6-5 to TRBJ2-7, with D maybe TRBD1 (6 bases). The CDR3 has 14 residues. Germline-derived CDR1 and CDR2 are MNHEY and SVGAGI. Trimming stripped 0 bases from V and 9 bases from J, with 15 bases between.

V usage is TRBV27 and J usage is TRBJ2-7, with 10 bases aligning to TRBD2. The CDR3 has 18 amino acids. Unmatched junction bases numbered 11, after V lost 0 bases and J lost 3 bases. The germline gives CDR1 MNHEY, CDR2 SMNVEV (reference sequence). The CDR3 loop is CASSLSGSRLAGYYEQYF. The CDR3 coding sequence is TGTGCCAGCAGTTTATCGGGGAGTAGACTAGCGGGTTACTACGAGCAGTACTTC.